Presented here are 14 T cell receptor beta chains from one specimen sequenced in a study of cytomegalovirus exposure and HLA in healthy donors. 13 Jbeta primers and 60 Vbeta primers were used for the PCR. The protocol was immunoSEQ multiplex PCR, while the TCRdb copy is restricted to in-frame clones and leaves out a portion. The sample lists 200,000 to 300,000 clones, roughly four fifths occurring once. Sequencing was carried out using PBMCs. The receptors derive from a woman aged 40 to 55 in good health and CMV-seropositive.

This clone has just one count. V is TRBV7-2 and J is TRBJ2-1, with 8 bases aligning to TRBD2. V lost 4 bases and J lost 10; bases outside the gene matches: 6. This CDR3 has 13 residues. The germline CDR1 and CDR2 sequences are SGHTA and FQGNSA. The CDR3 is CASSSSAGGEQFF. CDR3 coding DNA: TGTGCCAGCAGCTCCAGCGCGGGAGGCGAGCAGTTCTTC.

This clone was observed a single time. The chain joins TRBV5-4 to TRBJ2-1; D might be TRBD1 (6 bases). The V gene lost 3 bases and the J gene lost 3 bases, with 16 bases spanning the gap. CDR3 size: 16 residues. Germline lookup yields CDR1 SGHNT and CDR2 YYREEE (reference sequence). The CDR3 spells CASSSAGQPLYNEQFF. CDR3 nucleotides: TGTGCCAGCAGCTCCGCCGGACAGCCGCTCTACAATGAGCAGTTCTTC.

This clone was seen a few times. The CDR3 reads CASSFLAPPDTQYF. The CDR3 nucleotides read TGTGCCAGCAGCTTTCTAGCCCCTCCGGATACGCAGTATTTT. The chain links TRBV11-2 to TRBJ2-3; TRBD2 might be the D (5 bases). CDR3 size: 14 residues. The V and J ends lost 3 bases and 6 bases respectively, with 13 bases between them. Per the germline V gene, CDR1 is SGHAT and CDR2 is FQNNGV.

The chain employs TRBV9 and TRBJ2-7; TRBD2 is a possible D gene (6 bases). Trimming left V 0 bases short and J 3 bases short, with 16 bases between. Germline lookup yields CDR1 SGDLS and CDR2 YYNGEE. The CDR3 covers 16 residues. This CDR3 is CASSVGTGDRGYEQYF. CDR3 coding DNA: TGTGCCAGCAGCGTAGGTACGGGGGACCGAGGCTACGAGCAGTACTTC.

V and J are TRBV5-1 and TRBJ1-5, with 8 bases lining up with TRBD1. The CDR3 spans 13 residues. Trimming removed 4 bases from V and 6 bases from J; junction bases left unmatched: 3. CDR1 and CDR2 (germline): SGHRS, YFSETQ. CDR3 sequence reads: CASSLDRAQPQHF. The DNA for the CDR3 is TGCGCCAGCAGCCTGGACAGGGCTCAGCCCCAGCATTTT.

This sequence joins TRBV6-5 and TRBJ1-1; 7 bases line up with TRBD1. CDR3 length equals 12 residues. V was clipped by 2 bases and J by 8 bases; unmatched bases: 2. The germline V gene has CDR1 MNHEY and CDR2 SVGAGI. The CDR3 reads CASSYDRVEAFF. CDR3 nucleotides: TGTGCCAGCAGTTACGACAGGGTGGAAGCTTTCTTT.

The V gene is TRBV2, the J gene TRBJ1-2; D uncertain. The CDR3 covers 12 residues. Trimming left V 3 bases short and J 4 bases short, with 6 bases between. Per the germline V gene, CDR1 is SNHLY and CDR2 is FYNNEI. In nucleotides, the CDR3 is TGTGCCAGCAGTGATACGGGCTATGGCTACACCTTC. Translation: CASSDTGYGYTF. Full variable domain (missing parts from reference TRBV2 and TRBJ1-2): EPEVTQTPSHQVTQMGQEVILRCVPISNHLYFYWYRQILGQKVEFLVSFYNNEISEKSEIFDDQFSVERPDGSNFTLKIRSTKLEDSAMYFCASSDTGYGYTFGSGTRLTVV.

J is TRBJ2-7 and V is TRBV28; 7 bases are shared with TRBD2. The J segment lost 2 bases and the V segment lost 7 bases, leaving 8 bases of the junction unmatched. The V gene's germline CDR1 is MDHEN and CDR2 SYDVKM. This CDR3 contains 14 residues. The CDR3: CASTKRGETYEQYF. The CDR3 coding sequence is TGTGCCAGCACCAAACGGGGGGAAACCTACGAGCAGTACTTC.

The V and J genes are TRBV7-2 and TRBJ2-7; 12 bases are a match to TRBD2. Germline values: CDR1 SGHTA, CDR2 FQGNSA. The ends lost 2 bases at V and 3 bases at J; junction bases unmatched: 5. The CDR3 length is 16 residues. As DNA, the CDR3 is TGTGCCAGCAGCTTATCTGTGACTAGCGGGAGCTACGAGCAGTACTTC. It codes for CASSLSVTSGSYEQYF.

The chain carries TRBV5-1 and TRBJ2-3; D is perhaps TRBD1 (6 bases). Germline V gives CDR1 SGHRS, CDR2 YFSETQ. V lost 3 bases and J lost 3, with 8 bases in between. The CDR3 sequence is 13 residues long. The CDR3 sequence is CASSSTGTDTQYF. CDR3 in DNA: TGCGCCAGCAGCTCCACAGGGACAGATACGCAGTATTTT.

This clone was observed a single time. This chain uses TRBV9 with TRBJ2-2; 7 bases agree with TRBD2. There are 16 residues in the CDR3. V shed 4 bases and J 6 bases; nucleotides not matched to a gene: 12. Germline V gene lookup returns CDR1 SGDLS and CDR2 YYNGEE. The CDR3 reads CASSLTTGGFAGELFF. CDR3 sequence (DNA): TGTGCCAGCAGCCTCACGACCGGGGGGTTCGCCGGGGAGCTGTTTTTT.

This clone was seen only once. V is TRBV30 and J is TRBJ2-5, with 8 bases lining up with TRBD2. V lost 4 bases, J lost 5 bases, and 6 bases stayed unmatched. Germline V gene lookup returns CDR1 GTSNPN and CDR2 SVGIG (reference sequence). The CDR3 loop spans 13 amino acids. The CDR3, as DNA: TGTGCCTGGACGGGGGGGGGCCGGGAGACCCAGTACTTC. It encodes CAWTGGGRETQYF.

The chain has TRBV28 and TRBJ1-1; weak D call: TRBD1 (5 bases). With 6 bases removed from V and 4 bases from J, the gap between germline ends came to 18 bases. Germline CDR1 reads MDHEN; CDR2 reads SYDVKM. The CDR3 sequence is 15 residues long. DNA for the CDR3: TGTGCCAGCAGATCCGGTCCCTCGGGGGGCACTGAAGCTTTCTTT. This gives the protein CASRSGPSGGTEAFF.

The sample holds one count of this clone. V gene TRBV7-9 combines with J gene TRBJ2-7; D may be TRBD1 (6 bases). The V gene's germline CDR1 is SEHNR and CDR2 FQNEAQ (reference sequence). The CDR3 has 12 residues. V gave up 4 bases and J gave up 2 bases, with 6 bases separating them. CDR3 residues: CASSWTAYEQYF. The DNA for the CDR3 is TGTGCCAGCAGCTGGACAGCCTACGAGCAGTACTTC.